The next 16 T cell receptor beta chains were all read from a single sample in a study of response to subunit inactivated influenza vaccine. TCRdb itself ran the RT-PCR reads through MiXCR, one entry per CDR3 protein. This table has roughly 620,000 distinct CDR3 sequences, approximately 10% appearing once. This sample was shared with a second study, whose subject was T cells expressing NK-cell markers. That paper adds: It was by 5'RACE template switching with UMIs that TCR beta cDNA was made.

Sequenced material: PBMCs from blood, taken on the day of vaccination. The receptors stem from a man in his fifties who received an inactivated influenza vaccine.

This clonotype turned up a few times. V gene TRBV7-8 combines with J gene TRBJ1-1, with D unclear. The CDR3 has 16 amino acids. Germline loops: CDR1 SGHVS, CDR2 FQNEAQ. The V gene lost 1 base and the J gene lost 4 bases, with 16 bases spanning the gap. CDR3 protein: CASSLVKRGWGTEAFF. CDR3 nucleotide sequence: TGTGCCAGCAGCTTAGTTAAGCGGGGTTGGGGCACTGAAGCTTTCTTT.

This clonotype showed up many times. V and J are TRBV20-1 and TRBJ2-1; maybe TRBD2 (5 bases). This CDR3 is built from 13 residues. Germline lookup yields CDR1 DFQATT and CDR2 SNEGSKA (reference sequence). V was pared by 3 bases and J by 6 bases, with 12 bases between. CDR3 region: CSASAGTFNEQFF. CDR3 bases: TGCAGTGCTAGTGCGGGTACTTTCAATGAGCAGTTCTTC.

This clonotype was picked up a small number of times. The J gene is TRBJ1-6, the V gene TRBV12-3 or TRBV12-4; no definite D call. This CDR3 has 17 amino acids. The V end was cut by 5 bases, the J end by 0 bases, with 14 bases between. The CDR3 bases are TGTGCCAGCAGTCCTGGGTCCCGTGGCTCCTATAATTCACCCCTCCACTTT. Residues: CASSPGSRGSYNSPLHF.

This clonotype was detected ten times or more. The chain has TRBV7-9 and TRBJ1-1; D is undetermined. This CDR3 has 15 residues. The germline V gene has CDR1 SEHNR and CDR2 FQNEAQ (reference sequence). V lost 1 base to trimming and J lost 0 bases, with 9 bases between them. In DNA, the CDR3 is TGTGCCAGCAGCTTAGAAGGAAATATGAACACTGAAGCTTTCTTT. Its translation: CASSLEGNMNTEAFF.

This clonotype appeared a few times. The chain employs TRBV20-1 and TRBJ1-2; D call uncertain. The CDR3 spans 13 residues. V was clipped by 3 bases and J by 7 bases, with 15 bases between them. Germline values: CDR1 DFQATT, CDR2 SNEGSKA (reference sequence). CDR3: CSARKGITGGYTF. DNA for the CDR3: TGCAGTGCTAGGAAAGGGATTACTGGTGGCTACACCTTC.

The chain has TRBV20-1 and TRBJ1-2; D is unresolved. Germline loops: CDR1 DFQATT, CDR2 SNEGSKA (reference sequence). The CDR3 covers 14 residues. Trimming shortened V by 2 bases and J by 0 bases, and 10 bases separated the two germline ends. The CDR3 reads CSARTGEANYGYTF. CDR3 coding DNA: TGCAGTGCTAGAACCGGGGAAGCTAACTATGGCTACACCTTC.

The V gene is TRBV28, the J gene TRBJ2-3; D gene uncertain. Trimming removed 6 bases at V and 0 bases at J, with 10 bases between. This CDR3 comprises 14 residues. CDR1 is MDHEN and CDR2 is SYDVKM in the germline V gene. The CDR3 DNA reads TGTGCCAGCAGATCCCAACAAAGCACAGATACGCAGTATTTT. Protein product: CASRSQQSTDTQYF.

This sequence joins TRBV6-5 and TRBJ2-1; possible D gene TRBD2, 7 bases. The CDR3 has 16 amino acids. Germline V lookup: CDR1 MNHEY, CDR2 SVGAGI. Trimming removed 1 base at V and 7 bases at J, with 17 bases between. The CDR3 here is CASSYFVGGPRNEQFF. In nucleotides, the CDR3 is TGTGCCAGCAGTTACTTCGTCGGGGGGCCGAGGAATGAGCAGTTCTTC.

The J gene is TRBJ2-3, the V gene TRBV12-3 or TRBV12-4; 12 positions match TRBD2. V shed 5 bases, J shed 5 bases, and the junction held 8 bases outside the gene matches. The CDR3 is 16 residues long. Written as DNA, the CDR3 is TGTGCCAGCAGTCCGGCGACTAGCGGGAGCGGAGATACGCAGTATTTT. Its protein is CASSPATSGSGDTQYF.

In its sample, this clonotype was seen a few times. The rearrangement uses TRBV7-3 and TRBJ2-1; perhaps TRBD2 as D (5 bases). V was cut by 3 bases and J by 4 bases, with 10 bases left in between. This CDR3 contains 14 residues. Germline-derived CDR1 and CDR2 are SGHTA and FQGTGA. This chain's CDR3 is CASSLASPYNEQFF. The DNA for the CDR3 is TGTGCCAGCAGCTTGGCTAGCCCGTACAATGAGCAGTTCTTC.

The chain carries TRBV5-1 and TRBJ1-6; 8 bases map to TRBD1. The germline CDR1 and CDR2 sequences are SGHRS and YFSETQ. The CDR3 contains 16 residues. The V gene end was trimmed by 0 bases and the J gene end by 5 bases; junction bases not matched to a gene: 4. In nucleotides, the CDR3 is TGCGCCAGCAGCTTGGAAGTGACAGGGGATAATTCACCCCTCCACTTT. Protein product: CASSLEVTGDNSPLHF.

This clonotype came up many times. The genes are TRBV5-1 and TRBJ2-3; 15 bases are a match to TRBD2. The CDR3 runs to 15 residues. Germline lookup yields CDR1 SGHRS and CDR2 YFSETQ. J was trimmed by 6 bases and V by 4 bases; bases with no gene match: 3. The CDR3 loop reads CASSEGLAGGDTQYF. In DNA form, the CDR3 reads TGCGCCAGCAGCGAGGGACTAGCGGGGGGTGATACGCAGTATTTT.

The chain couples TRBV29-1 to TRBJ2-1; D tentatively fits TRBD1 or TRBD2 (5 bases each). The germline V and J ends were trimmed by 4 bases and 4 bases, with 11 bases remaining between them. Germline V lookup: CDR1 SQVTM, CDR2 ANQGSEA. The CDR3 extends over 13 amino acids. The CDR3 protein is CSVVRDRYNEQFF. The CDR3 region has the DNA TGCAGCGTTGTAAGGGACCGATACAATGAGCAGTTCTTC.

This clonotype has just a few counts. The CDR3 reads CASSLVGGDSNYGYTF. The CDR3 region has the DNA TGTGCCAGCAGCTTAGTTGGCGGAGATTCTAACTATGGCTACACCTTC. V gene TRBV7-2 combines with J gene TRBJ1-2; no definite D call. V dropped 1 base and J dropped 0 bases, with 12 bases sitting between them. This CDR3 region has 16 residues. The germline V gene encodes CDR1 SGHTA and CDR2 FQGNSA.

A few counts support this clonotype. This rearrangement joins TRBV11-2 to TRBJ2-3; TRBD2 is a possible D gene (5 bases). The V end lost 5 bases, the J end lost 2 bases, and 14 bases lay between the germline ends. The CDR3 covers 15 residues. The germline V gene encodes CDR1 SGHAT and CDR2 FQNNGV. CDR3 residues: CASSVIRGHTDTQYF. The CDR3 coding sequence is TGTGCCAGCAGCGTAATACGAGGGCACACAGATACGCAGTATTTT.

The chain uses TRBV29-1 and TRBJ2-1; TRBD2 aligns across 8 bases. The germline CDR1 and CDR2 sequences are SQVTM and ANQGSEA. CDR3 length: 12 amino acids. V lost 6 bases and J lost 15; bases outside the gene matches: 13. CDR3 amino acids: CSVSPGLGTLFF. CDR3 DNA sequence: TGCAGCGTGTCCCCGGGACTAGGAACACTGTTCTTC.